One and the same sample provided the 26 T cell receptor beta chains below, sequenced in a study of T cells in Graves' hyperthyroidism and ophthalmopathy. Amplified TCR beta CDR3 regions derived from RNA transcripts. First-round RT-PCR of the TCR CDR3 relied on the HTBI primer set. TCRdb passed the multiplex PCR reads through MiXCR, listing each CDR3 protein once. The sample lists about 380,000 distinct CDR3 sequences, approximately 17% seen once, with around 40% in the top ten. Material: blood. The source is a man aged 18 to 30 with Graves' ophthalmopathy.

The gene calls are TRBV9 and TRBJ2-7, with 9 nucleotides matching TRBD2. The CDR3 is 14 residues long. Germline CDR1 is SGDLS and CDR2 is YYNGEE. After removal of 10 bases from V and 2 bases from J, the junction contained 10 bases not matched to a gene. The CDR3 reads CAASRTSDPYEQYF. The CDR3 nucleotides are TGTGCCGCCTCGCGGACTAGCGACCCCTACGAGCAGTACTTC.

The chain combines TRBV7-3 with TRBJ1-1, with TRBD1 identical over 12 bases. Germline V gives CDR1 SGHTA, CDR2 FQGTGA. This CDR3 comprises 15 residues. Trimming at V came to 2 bases and at J to 7 bases, leaving 5 bases not matched to a gene. The CDR3 is CASSLARDRGLEAFF. As DNA, the CDR3 is TGTGCCAGCAGCTTAGCCCGGGACAGGGGGCTTGAAGCTTTCTTT.

This clonotype was observed at least ten times. The V and J genes are TRBV7-2 and TRBJ1-1; D is unresolved. The CDR3 covers 15 residues. The ends were cut back, 5 bases at V and 1 base at J, with 14 bases in the middle. Germline V lookup: CDR1 SGHTA, CDR2 FQGNSA. This chain's CDR3 is CASSLRRLTNTEAFF. Here the CDR3 DNA reads TGTGCCAGCAGCCTGAGGCGGTTAACGAACACTGAAGCTTTCTTT.

This sequence joins TRBV9 and TRBJ2-1, with D perhaps assigned TRBD1 or TRBD2 (7 bases each). Germline CDR1 and CDR2: SGDLS and YYNGEE. The CDR3 contains 16 residues. V lost 6 bases, J lost 0 bases, and 16 bases lay in between. The CDR3 here is CASTQGGGLSYNEQFF. The CDR3 DNA reads TGTGCCAGCACCCAGGGGGGGGGCCTCTCCTACAATGAGCAGTTCTTC.

This clonotype occurred many times. V usage is TRBV2 and J usage is TRBJ2-2; possible D gene TRBD1, 5 bases. The CDR3 extends over 14 amino acids. In germline, CDR1 is SNHLY, CDR2 FYNNEI. Trimming removed 2 bases from V and 5 bases from J, with 9 bases in between. As DNA, the CDR3 is TGTGCCAGCAGTGAACAGGGCGCAACCGGGGAGCTGTTTTTT. This encodes CASSEQGATGELFF.

This clonotype was seen more than once but under ten times. The chain is built from TRBV6-2 or TRBV6-3 and TRBJ2-1; the match to TRBD2 covers 9 bases. The length of the CDR3 is 15 residues. V lost 5 bases and J lost 6; bases outside the gene matches: 8. CDR1 MNHEY and CDR2 SVGEGT come from the germline V gene. CDR3 sequence: CASSPGTSFPNEQFF. Written as DNA, the CDR3 is TGTGCCAGCAGTCCCGGGACTAGCTTCCCCAATGAGCAGTTCTTC.

The gene calls are TRBV19 and TRBJ2-2; TRBD2 aligns across 7 bases. Germline trimming cut 4 bases from V and 7 bases from J; bases unmatched to any gene: 6. CDR3 length equals 14 residues. CDR1 is LNHDA and CDR2 is SQIVND in the germline V gene (reference sequence). CDR3 DNA: TGTGCCAGTAGTAGCGGGGGTTCTCTCGGGGAGCTGTTTTTT. Protein product: CASSSGGSLGELFF.

This clonotype has just one count. This chain uses TRBV2 with TRBJ1-1; TRBD1 agrees at 12 bases. V gave up 6 bases and J gave up 7 bases; unmatched junction bases: 12. CDR3 length: 16 amino acids. CDR1 and CDR2 (germline): SNHLY, FYNNEI. As DNA, the CDR3 is TGTGCCAGCAGACCCCATTGGCGGGACAGGGGGCTTGAAGCTTTCTTT. Translated: CASRPHWRDRGLEAFF.

CDR3 amino acids: CASNLGGGGNTIYF. DNA for the CDR3: TGTGCCAGCAACCTCGGGGGAGGTGGAAACACCATATATTTT. V and J are TRBV12-3 or TRBV12-4 and TRBJ1-3; the D gene is possibly TRBD1 (5 bases). V lost 7 bases to trimming and J lost 3 bases, with 13 bases between them. The CDR3 covers 14 residues.

This clonotype was found once. The chain recombines TRBV12-3 or TRBV12-4 with TRBJ1-2; D is possibly TRBD1 (5 bases). This CDR3 is built from 13 residues. Trimming removed 4 bases from V and 6 bases from J, with 12 bases in between. CDR3 region: CASSSPGLDGYTF. In DNA, the CDR3 is TGTGCCAGCAGTTCCCCGGGGCTAGATGGCTACACCTTC.

This clonotype was seen a handful of times. The chain links TRBV7-9 to TRBJ1-5, with unresolved D. Germline CDR1 and CDR2: SEHNR and FQNEAQ (reference sequence). The V gene lost 3 bases and the J gene lost 6 bases, with 9 bases spanning the gap. The CDR3 sequence is 13 residues long. CDR3 bases: TGTGCCAGCAGCTTTGAAGGGTTTCAGCCCCAGCATTTT. Its protein product is CASSFEGFQPQHF.

The chain couples TRBV28 to TRBJ2-7; 9 positions match TRBD1. After removal of 4 bases from V and 1 base from J, the junction contained 11 bases not matched to a gene. Germline loops: CDR1 MDHEN, CDR2 SYDVKM. The CDR3 contains 17 residues. CDR3 coding DNA: TGTGCCAGCAGTTGTTTTCGGACCGGGACAGGGTCCTACGAGCAGTACTTC. This translates into CASSCFRTGTGSYEQYF.

The chain joins TRBV29-1 to TRBJ2-3, with TRBD1 identical over 7 bases. Germline V gene data show CDR1 as SQVTM and CDR2 as ANQGSEA. With 7 bases clipped from V and 1 base from J, the junction kept 11 bases outside the gene matches. This CDR3 contains 15 residues. The CDR3, as DNA: TGCAGCGCCTCCGTTGGAGGACAGGGCACAGATACGCAGTATTTT. It yields the protein CSASVGGQGTDTQYF.

A few counts support this clonotype. V gene TRBV12-3 or TRBV12-4 combines with J gene TRBJ1-1; D is possibly TRBD1 (5 bases). This CDR3 region has 17 residues. Trimming shortened V by 3 bases and J by 3 bases, and 20 bases separated the two germline ends. This chain's CDR3 is CASSFPGRRLEYTEAFF. CDR3 nucleotides: TGTGCCAGCAGTTTTCCAGGGAGAAGGCTCGAGTACACTGAAGCTTTCTTT.

This clonotype was recorded many times. This could be a read error, since a much larger clone is one nucleotide away. The gene calls are TRBV4-2 and TRBJ1-1; D gene unclear. The CDR3 consists of 13 residues. From germline, CDR1 is LGHNA and CDR2 YNFKEQ. Deletions cut 0 bases from V and 1 base from J, with 3 bases between. In DNA, the CDR3 is TGTGCCAGCAGCCAAGAACAGAACACTGAAGCTTTCTTT. Residues: CASSQEQNTEAFF.

Details on this clonotype: At one of its ends the junction is not consistent with the germline gene, which may arise from a read error. The chain is built from TRBV3-1 and TRBJ2-3, with 7 positions matching TRBD2. CDR1 is LGHDT, CDR2 YNNKEL, per germline (reference sequence). There are 16 residues in the CDR3. The CDR3 bases are TGTGCCAGCAACCAAGCGGGCGGGAGCGACGTAGATACGCAGTATTTT. The encoded protein is CASNQAGGSDVDTQYF.

The chain carries TRBV19 and TRBJ1-3; a weak D match, TRBD1 (6 bases). The germline gives CDR1 LNHDA, CDR2 SQIVND (reference sequence). V dropped 8 bases and J dropped 0 bases, with 14 bases sitting between them. The CDR3 consists of 15 residues. CDR3 region: CASRLDRTSGNTIYF. The CDR3 DNA is TGTGCCAGTCGCCTCGACAGGACCTCTGGAAACACCATATATTTT.

This clonotype has more than one count but fewer than ten. V and J are TRBV4-2 and TRBJ1-5; D call uncertain. CDR1 LGHNA and CDR2 YNFKEQ come from the germline V gene. CDR3 length: 13 amino acids. Trimming took off 1 base at V and 5 bases at J, with 6 bases between the two ends. The CDR3 DNA follows: TGTGCCAGCAGCCAAGCAGGTTATCAGCCCCAGCATTTT. Encoded protein: CASSQAGYQPQHF.

A few counts support this clonotype. The chain links TRBV5-1 to TRBJ1-6, with D unresolved. V dropped 0 bases and J dropped 10 bases, with 8 bases sitting between them. Germline-derived CDR1 and CDR2 are SGHRS and YFSETQ. The CDR3 extends over 13 amino acids. CDR3 bases: TGCGCCAGCAGCTTGGCCCCAGAATCACCCCTCCACTTT. It specifies CASSLAPESPLHF.

The genes are TRBV6-1 and TRBJ2-1; no clear D gene. Per the germline V gene, CDR1 is MNHNS and CDR2 is SASEGT. V gave up 0 bases and J gave up 5 bases, with 14 bases separating them. The CDR3 sequence is 16 residues long. As DNA, the CDR3 is TGTGCCAGCAGTGAAGCGGGGAAATCCCTCAACAATGAGCAGTTCTTC. Protein: CASSEAGKSLNNEQFF.

The chain employs TRBV10-3 and TRBJ2-5; 10 positions match TRBD1. CDR1 ENHRY and CDR2 SYGVKD come from the germline V gene. V dropped 3 bases and J dropped 3; count of bases not matched to a gene: 1. The CDR3 extends over 14 amino acids. CDR3 amino acids: CAISDGTGEETQYF. The DNA for the CDR3 is TGTGCCATCAGTGACGGGACAGGGGAAGAGACCCAGTACTTC.

This clonotype has only a few counts. This chain uses TRBV20-1 with TRBJ2-3; D not resolved. V gave up 0 bases and J gave up 2 bases, with 12 bases separating them. This CDR3 region has 15 residues. Per germline, CDR1 DFQATT and CDR2 SNEGSKA (reference sequence). CDR3 sequence (DNA): TGCAGTGCTAGAGATTGGGGATTACACACAGATACGCAGTATTTT. It codes for CSARDWGLHTDTQYF.

This clonotype was found many times. This chain joins TRBV20-1 and TRBJ1-1; D gene unclear. Trimming removed 7 bases from V and 1 base from J, with 13 bases in between. The CDR3 extends over 13 amino acids. The germline gives CDR1 DFQATT, CDR2 SNEGSKA (reference sequence). CDR3 DNA sequence: TGCAGTGGGAACCGACCCACGAACACTGAAGCTTTCTTT. Encoded protein: CSGNRPTNTEAFF.

This clonotype showed up many times. This sequence joins TRBV7-3 and TRBJ2-1, with 10 bases aligning to TRBD2. V lost 2 bases to trimming and J lost 6 bases; unmatched junction nucleotides: 4. The CDR3 totals 15 residues. Germline V lookup: CDR1 SGHTA, CDR2 FQGTGA. CDR3 DNA sequence: TGTGCCAGCAGCTTAGGTAGCGGGGGGTTCAATGAGCAGTTCTTC. As protein: CASSLGSGGFNEQFF. Combining the CDR3 with reference TRBV7-3 and TRBJ2-1 gives the whole variable domain GAGVSQTPSNKVTEKGKYVELRCDPISGHTALYWYRQSLGQGPEFLIYFQGTGAADDSGLPNDRFFAVRPEGSVSTLKIQRTERGDSAVYLCASSLGSGGFNEQFFGPGTRLTVL.

This clonotype came up many times. The V call is TRBV11-2, the J call TRBJ2-7, with D perhaps assigned TRBD1 or TRBD2 (6 bases each). This CDR3 region has 15 residues. V was pared by 4 bases and J by 7 bases, with 20 bases between. CDR1 SGHAT and CDR2 FQNNGV come from the germline V gene. CDR3 loop: CASSWGASGSREQYF. The CDR3 DNA is TGTGCCAGCAGCTGGGGGGCCTCCGGCTCGAGGGAGCAGTACTTC.

The chain links TRBV10-3 to TRBJ2-7; no clear D gene. CDR1 is ENHRY, CDR2 SYGVKD, per germline. Trimming removed 0 bases at V and 0 bases at J, with 21 bases between. The CDR3 has 19 residues. CDR3 protein: CAISESSTQVKNTSYEQYF. The CDR3 DNA sequence: TGTGCCATCAGTGAGTCCTCAACCCAGGTCAAGAACACCTCCTACGAGCAGTACTTC.